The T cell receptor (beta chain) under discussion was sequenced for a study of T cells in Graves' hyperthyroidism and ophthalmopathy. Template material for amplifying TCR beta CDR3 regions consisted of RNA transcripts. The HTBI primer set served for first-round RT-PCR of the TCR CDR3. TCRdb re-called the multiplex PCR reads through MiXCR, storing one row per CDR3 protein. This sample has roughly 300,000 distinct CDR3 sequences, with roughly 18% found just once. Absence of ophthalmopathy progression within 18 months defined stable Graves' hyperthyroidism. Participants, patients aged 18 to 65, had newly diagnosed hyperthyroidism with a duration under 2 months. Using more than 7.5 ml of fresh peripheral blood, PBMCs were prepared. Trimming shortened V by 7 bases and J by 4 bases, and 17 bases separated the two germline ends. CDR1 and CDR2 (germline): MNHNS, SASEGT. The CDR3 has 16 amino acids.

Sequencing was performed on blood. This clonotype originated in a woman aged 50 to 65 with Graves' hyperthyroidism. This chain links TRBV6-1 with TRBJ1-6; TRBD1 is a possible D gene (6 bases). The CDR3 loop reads CASMGAHPAYNSPLHF. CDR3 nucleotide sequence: TGTGCCAGCATGGGGGCCCACCCTGCGTATAATTCACCCCTCCACTTT.